A selection of T cell receptor beta chains follows, all from one sample in a study of blood T cell repertoires in COVID-19. Profiled with immunoSEQ multiplex PCR; TCRdb holds only in-frame clones, not every one. This sample has some 250,000 clones; nearly 90% occur once, and the top ten carry around 0.8%. The sequencing sample was made of peripheral blood. All receptors come from a woman in her twenties or thirties with acute or convalescent COVID-19. Each CDR3 is given without its conserved first and last residue. Clone size is not always given. Where it is, it says once, few, many or a class for expanded clones.

V,size,CDR3
TRBV9,-,ASSVEGGDASGYNEQF
TRBV12-3/TRBV12-4,once,ASSFGQGRQF
TRBV5-6,-,ASSRLAGDGEQF
TRBV27,-,ASSFASGQNYEQY
TRBV12-5,-,ASGPGGGRSTEAF
TRBV11-3,-,ASSLLQGREQY
TRBV4-3,-,ASSQELNRENEQF
TRBV19,-,ASSISQLAYEQY
TRBV10-2,-,ASSELQRGLAGGDEQF
TRBV19,-,ASRLGAGGAEAF
TRBV10-3,-,ATGDSKDYNSPLH
TRBV15,-,ATSRVGTGNQPQH
TRBV24-1,once,ATSDPQTGWETQY
TRBV10-3,-,AISEVGASNQPQH
TRBV6-1,few,ASSEGQLSSYEQY
TRBV19,-,ASSPVSGTEAF
TRBV5-1,-,ASSHSTSGNNEQF
TRBV7-3,-,ASSLSGRVSYNEQF
TRBV19,-,ASSILFVESYNEQF
TRBV7-9,-,ASSFLAGVTDTQY
TRBV30,few,AWSGGNQPQH
TRBV4-3,-,ASSQEERVTGELF